These T cell receptor beta chains were read from a single sample in a study of cytomegalovirus exposure and HLA in healthy donors. Produced via immunoSEQ multiplex PCR; TCRdb's table is partial and in-frame only. Among about 130,000 clones, 80% were seen once, and the ten largest hold just over 2.5%. Sequencing was performed on PBMCs. The receptor set was obtained from a man under 40 in good health and CMV-seronegative. The CDR3 runs from the conserved cysteine through the conserved F or W. D genes are given only for firm matches. Size values are once, few and many counts, or a class for expanded clones, and some rows have none.

>TRBD2|TRBJ2-7|TRBV28|.
TGTGCCAGCAGAAACGCCCCAGGGACTAGCGGATACGAGCAGTACTTC
CASRNAPGTSGYEQYF
>.|TRBJ1-1|TRBV9|few
TGTGCCAGCAGTGGGCCGGACAGACCGAACACTGAAGCTTTCTTT
CASSGPDRPNTEAFF
>.|TRBJ2-1|TRBV7-9|.
TGTGCCAGCAGCTCAGCTGAGAACGGGGACAATGAGCAGTTCTTC
CASSSAENGDNEQFF
>TRBD1|TRBJ1-1|TRBV5-6|few
TGTGCCAGCAGCTTCGGGACAGGGGGAACTGAAGCTTTCTTT
CASSFGTGGTEAFF
>.|TRBJ1-1|TRBV28|.
TGTGCCAGCAGGCGCTCTGAGGCGGGGTGGAGAGCTTTCTTT
CASRRSEAGWRAFF
>TRBD2|TRBJ2-4|TRBV7-9|.
TGTGCCAGCAGCTTAGGCAGCGGGAGGGAAAGTAGCTTC
CASSLGSGRESSF
>.|TRBJ2-7|TRBV7-6|.
TGTGCCAGCAGCCCAGGACTCACTTCATACGAGCAGTACTTC
CASSPGLTSYEQYF
>.|TRBJ2-3|TRBV7-2|once
TGTGCCAGCAGCTTAGCGGGCCCTACCACAGATACGCAGTATTTT
CASSLAGPTTDTQYF
>TRBD1|TRBJ1-5|TRBV19|.
TGTGCCAGTAGTATGAGGACAGGGGTCCGTAGAGAGCAGCCCCAGCATTTT
CASSMRTGVRREQPQHF
>.|TRBJ2-1|TRBV6-5|.
TGTGCCAGCAGGGGGGCGGATGAGCAGTTCTTC
CASRGADEQFF
>TRBD1|TRBJ2-5|TRBV4-1|once
TGCGCCAGCAGCCAATCGACAGGGATGGAGACCCAGTACTTC
CASSQSTGMETQYF
>TRBD1|TRBJ1-2|TRBV19|.
TGTGCCAGTAGTCTCGCGGCAGGGGGAGGCTATGGCTACACCTTC
CASSLAAGGGYGYTF
>TRBD2|TRBJ2-1|TRBV7-8|.
TGTGCCAGCCGGCGGGGGGGCGGAAATGAGCAGTTCTTC
CASRRGGGNEQFF
>TRBD1|TRBJ2-7|TRBV28|once
TGTGCCATCGGGACAGCAATGACCTACGAGCAGTACTTC
CAIGTAMTYEQYF
>.|TRBJ1-1|TRBV10-1|once
TGCGCCAGCAGTGATACCACAACTGAAGCTTTCTTT
CASSDTTTEAFF
>TRBD2|TRBJ2-2|TRBV11-3|.
TGTGCCAGCAGCTTATTAGCGGGAGGGAAGGCCGGGGAGCTGTTTTTT
CASSLLAGGKAGELFF
>.|TRBJ2-1|TRBV7-2|.
TGTGCCAGCAGCTTAGCTCCGGGACTCCTGAGCTCCTACAATGAGCAGTTCTTC
CASSLAPGLLSSYNEQFF
>.|TRBJ2-5|TRBV2|.
TGTGCAACACAGGTCCAACAAGAGACCCAGTACTTC
CATQVQQETQYF
>.|TRBJ2-1|TRBV7-9|.
TGTTCCAGCAGCTTTTTCGGCGCGGCGATAAACAATGAGCAGTTCTTC
CSSSFFGAAINNEQFF
>.|TRBJ2-7|TRBV30|.
TGTGCCTGGGGGGCACTCTCTACATTCTCCCGGGACACTGCTTACGAGCAGTACTTC
CAWGALSTFSRDTAYEQYF
>TRBD2|TRBJ2-7|TRBV4-1|.
TGCGCCAGCAGCCCTTCCTCCGGTAGCGGGAGATTCTCCTACGAGCAGTACTTC
CASSPSSGSGRFSYEQYF
>.|TRBJ2-7|TRBV6-1|.
TGTGCCAGCAGTGAAGTTTTCGGAGTTTCCTACGAGCAGTACTTC
CASSEVFGVSYEQYF
>.|TRBJ1-1|TRBV6-5|.
TGTGCCAGCAGTTACTCTTTCACATCGAACACTGAAGCTTTCTTT
CASSYSFTSNTEAFF
>TRBD2|TRBJ2-1|TRBV19|once
TGTGCCAGTAGTACACCGGGACTAGGGTTTGAGCAGTTCTTC
CASSTPGLGFEQFF
>.|TRBJ2-6|TRBV4-1|.
TGCGCCAGCAGCCAAAGTGAGGCTGGGGCCAACGTCCTGACTTTC
CASSQSEAGANVLTF
>TRBD1|TRBJ1-1|TRBV12-5|.
TGTGCTAGTGGTGTCGACAGGGGGCCGAACACTGAAGCTTTCTTT
CASGVDRGPNTEAFF
>TRBD2|TRBJ2-1|TRBV25-1|.
TGTGCCAGCAGTGGGCCGGGACTAGCGCCCATCAATGAGCAGTTCTTC
CASSGPGLAPINEQFF
>TRBD1|TRBJ1-1|TRBV12-5|many
TGTGCTAGTGGTTTGGTACGGGCAGGGGGCCGAGCTTTCTTT
CASGLVRAGGRAFF
>.|TRBJ2-3|TRBV27|.
TGTGCCAGCAGCCCACTTTCCTCGCCAGATACGCAGTATTTT
CASSPLSSPDTQYF
>.|TRBJ2-7|TRBV6-5|few
TGTGCCGCCCATAGGACGGGAGCGGGTGAGCAGTACTTC
CAAHRTGAGEQYF
>.|TRBJ1-5|TRBV28|few
TGTGCCAGCAGTGCCGCCGGGGGGAGCAATCAGCCCCAGCATTTT
CASSAAGGSNQPQHF
>.|TRBJ1-1|TRBV28|.
TGTGCCAGCGACGAGATACAGGAGAACACTGAAGCTTTCTTT
CASDEIQENTEAFF
>TRBD2|TRBJ2-3|TRBV6-7|.
TGTGCCAGCAGTTTTCCCCGCCGGTCTAGCGGGACTCCAGATACGCAGTATTTT
CASSFPRRSSGTPDTQYF
>TRBD2|TRBJ2-7|TRBV5-4|once
TGTGCCAGCAGCCCCTCCGGGACTAGCGCCGAGCAGTACTTC
CASSPSGTSAEQYF
>.|TRBJ2-5|TRBV5-4|once
TGTGCCAGCAGTTTCACCCGGGGGACAGATTTACAAGAGACCCAGTACTTC
CASSFTRGTDLQETQYF
>TRBD1|TRBJ2-1|TRBV27|.
TGTGCCAGCAGTTTAGTGGACAGGGGCTACAATGAGCAGTTCTTC
CASSLVDRGYNEQFF
>.|TRBJ2-7|TRBV5-6|.
TGTGCCAGCAGCTTGGCCGGCCGTTACTACGAGCAGTACTTC
CASSLAGRYYEQYF
>TRBD1|TRBJ1-2|TRBV28|.
TGTGCCAGCAGTTTAAGGGGACAGGGGTATGGCTACACCTTC
CASSLRGQGYGYTF
>TRBD1|TRBJ1-1|TRBV7-8|.
TGTGCCAGCAGCTTAGGTGAGACAGGGGAGCCTGAAGCTTTCTTT
CASSLGETGEPEAFF
>.|TRBJ1-5|TRBV4-2|.
TGTGCCAGCAGCCAAGATCGGGTCCACTTACAGGGTTTCCCTCAGCCCCAGCATTTT
CASSQDRVHLQGFPQPQHF
>TRBD2|TRBJ2-7|TRBV7-8|.
TGTGCCAGCAGCTTAGTGGCCCTAGCGGGAGCCTACGAGCAGTACTTC
CASSLVALAGAYEQYF
>TRBD2|TRBJ2-7|TRBV10-3|.
TGTGCCATCATCAGACCTAGGACTAGCGGGACATACGAGCAGTACTTC
CAIIRPRTSGTYEQYF
>.|TRBJ2-5|TRBV7-9|few
TGTGCCAGCAGCCAAAAGGGACTGCAAGAGACCCAGTACTTC
CASSQKGLQETQYF
>TRBD1|TRBJ1-1|TRBV4-1|.
TGCGCCAGCAGCCAACAAGTGACAGGGGGGACTGAAGCTTTCTTT
CASSQQVTGGTEAFF
>TRBD1|TRBJ2-5|TRBV6-5|few
TGTGCCAGCAGTTACTCGTATTGGACAGGGAGGGAGACCCAGTACTTC
CASSYSYWTGRETQYF
>.|TRBJ2-1|TRBV7-9|few
TGTGCCAGCAGCTCAAACAATGAGCAGTTCTTC
CASSSNNEQFF
>.|TRBJ2-5|TRBV11-2|.
TGTGCCAGCAGCTTAGATTCCCGTTCTAGGAGACAAGAGACCCAGTACTTC
CASSLDSRSRRQETQYF
>.|TRBJ2-3|TRBV6-5|few
TGTGCCATTGGGCCCTCCACAGATACGCAGTATTTT
CAIGPSTDTQYF
>TRBD2|TRBJ2-1|TRBV5-1|.
TGCGCCAGCAGCTCGATCGGGGGACTAGCGGGAAACTCCTACAATGAGCAGTTCTTC
CASSSIGGLAGNSYNEQFF